One and the same sample provided the 29 T cell receptor beta chains below, sequenced in a study of CD8 T cells in Susac syndrome (dated by TCRdb to about 2019). Libraries were prepared through the immunoSEQ multiplex PCR assay. RNA was extracted with the RNeasy kit and roughly 0.5 to 1 ug was reverse transcribed using random hexamers. The public sequencing data were trimmed at Q25 with fastp and processed into clonotypes with MiXCR by TCRdb, which kept only in-frame beta chains. When rows share a CDR3 protein, they turn into one entry using the most common DNA and genes. The sample data list fewer than 150,000 distinct CDR3 sequences, and nearly 95% of these were observed just once. Roughly 0.11% of the sample belongs to the ten largest clones. The sample comprised CD4+ T cells from PBMCs. The receptors were sampled from a human donor in good health.

This sequence joins TRBV30 and TRBJ2-1; D call uncertain. This CDR3 is built from 11 residues. The germline V and J ends were trimmed by 2 bases and 7 bases, with 6 bases remaining between them. From germline, CDR1 is GTSNPN and CDR2 SVGIG (reference sequence). The CDR3 bases are TGTGCCTGGAGTCGGGCAAATGAGCAGTTCTTC. It codes for CAWSRANEQFF.

The rearrangement uses TRBV19 and TRBJ2-1; a possible D gene is TRBD1 (6 bases). This CDR3 has 16 amino acids. The ends were cut back, 8 bases at V and 2 bases at J, with 19 bases in the middle. Per the germline V gene, CDR1 is LNHDA and CDR2 is SQIVND (reference sequence). The CDR3: CASSPSTGRPYNEQFF. The CDR3 region has the DNA TGTGCCAGTTCTCCATCGACAGGCCGCCCCTACAATGAGCAGTTCTTC.

The rearrangement uses TRBV5-1 and TRBJ2-1, with 10 bases aligning to TRBD2. The CDR3 is 15 amino acids. The V segment lost 5 bases and the J segment 7 bases; nucleotides outside the gene matches: 9. Germline lookup yields CDR1 SGHRS and CDR2 YFSETQ. CDR3 in DNA: TGCGCCAGCAGAAGCGGGAGGGCCGGTGGGAATGAGCAGTTCTTC. Translating gives CASRSGRAGGNEQFF.

The chain has TRBV6-5 and TRBJ2-2; 11 bases agree with TRBD2. Unmatched junction bases numbered 4, after V lost 0 bases and J lost 4 bases. The CDR3 sequence is 17 residues long. Germline V CDR1 and CDR2: MNHEY, SVGAGI. The CDR3 nucleotides are TGTGCCAGCAGTTACTCAATAGCGGGAGGGGCCACCGGGGAGCTGTTTTTT. Its translation is CASSYSIAGGATGELFF.

This chain joins TRBV4-1 and TRBJ2-1; unclear D gene. The CDR3 has 12 residues. The germline CDR1 and CDR2 sequences are MGHRA and YSYEKL. V dropped 0 bases and J dropped 9 bases, with 6 bases sitting between them. The CDR3 DNA reads as TGCGCCAGCAGCCAAGAGGTGGGTGAGCAGTTCTTC. Its translation is CASSQEVGEQFF.

This chain uses TRBV6-1 with TRBJ2-1, with unresolved D. Germline V gene lookup returns CDR1 MNHNS and CDR2 SASEGT. The CDR3 runs 13 residues. With 7 bases removed from V and 7 bases from J, the gap between germline ends came to 14 bases. The CDR3 nucleotides read TGTGCCAGCACCGAGTCCATTCGAAATGAGCAGTTCTTC. This encodes CASTESIRNEQFF.

The chain combines TRBV19 with TRBJ1-2; 9 positions match TRBD1. The CDR3 is 13 residues long. Germline CDR1 reads LNHDA; CDR2 reads SQIVND (reference sequence). V dropped 11 bases and J dropped 2; count of bases not matched to a gene: 6. The CDR3 loop reads CAALDRGNYGYTF. The CDR3 nucleotides read TGTGCCGCCCTAGACAGGGGGAACTATGGCTACACCTTC.

This clonotype has a single count. The CDR3 DNA follows: TGTGCCAGCAGCTTAGACCCCCTGGGGCCCTACGAGCAGTACTTC. Protein product: CASSLDPLGPYEQYF. This rearrangement joins TRBV7-2 to TRBJ2-7; possible D gene TRBD1, 5 bases. Trimming took off 1 base at V and 2 bases at J, with 12 bases between the two ends. Germline CDR1 reads SGHTA; CDR2 reads FQGNSA. The CDR3 extends over 15 amino acids.

The V call is TRBV3-1, the J call TRBJ2-3; possibly TRBD2 for D (6 bases). The V gene's germline CDR1 is LGHDT and CDR2 YNNKEL (reference sequence). Trimming took 3 bases from V and 0 from J, leaving 7 bases between them. This CDR3 spans 14 amino acids. The CDR3 region is CASSHGTSTDTQYF. The CDR3, as DNA: TGTGCCAGCAGCCACGGGACTAGCACAGATACGCAGTATTTT.

The chain has TRBV12-3 or TRBV12-4 and TRBJ2-7, with a possible D match to TRBD1 (6 bases). V shed 5 bases and J shed 2 bases, with 13 bases lying between them. The CDR3 sequence is 14 residues long. Here the CDR3 reads CASSPLTGTYEQYF. The CDR3, as DNA: TGTGCCAGCAGTCCCCTTACAGGGACCTACGAGCAGTACTTC.

J is TRBJ1-4 and V is TRBV2; D is possibly TRBD1 (5 bases). The CDR3 has 14 residues. V shed 8 bases and J shed 2 bases, with 12 bases lying between them. The germline V gene encodes CDR1 SNHLY and CDR2 FYNNEI. In DNA, the CDR3 is TGTGCCAGCGTAAGGACAAGCACTAATGAAAAACTGTTTTTT. This codes for CASVRTSTNEKLFF.

This clonotype was recorded a few times. The rearrangement uses TRBV28 and TRBJ2-1; D not certain. The CDR3 runs to 11 residues. Germline lookup yields CDR1 MDHEN and CDR2 SYDVKM. The V gene lost 1 base and the J gene lost 6 bases, with 1 base spanning the gap. CDR3 sequence (DNA): TGTGCCAGCAGTTTATTCAATGAGCAGTTCTTC. Its translation is CASSLFNEQFF.

V usage is TRBV7-7 and J usage is TRBJ2-1; TRBD2 agrees at 16 bases. CDR3 size: 19 residues. V was clipped by 5 bases and J by 6 bases; unmatched bases: 13. Germline V gene lookup returns CDR1 SSHAT and CDR2 FNYEAQ (reference sequence). DNA for the CDR3: TGTGCCAGCAGCCCCACCGTGGGGACTAGCGGGAGGGCGGCCAATGAGCAGTTCTTC. Translating gives CASSPTVGTSGRAANEQFF.

The chain combines TRBV2 with TRBJ2-1, with TRBD2 identical over 13 bases. The CDR3 is 15 amino acids. With V trimmed by 4 bases and J by 10 bases, 7 bases remained unmatched. CDR1 is SNHLY, CDR2 FYNNEI, per germline. Written as DNA, the CDR3 is TGTGCCAGCAGTGGTAGGACTAGCGGGAGTGGGGAGCAGTTCTTC. Its translation: CASSGRTSGSGEQFF.

The chain couples TRBV7-2 to TRBJ2-7; perhaps TRBD1 as D (5 bases). The CDR3 runs 14 residues. The germline V and J ends were trimmed by 5 bases and 1 base, with 12 bases remaining between them. Germline CDR1 reads SGHTA; CDR2 reads FQGNSA. The CDR3 DNA reads as TGTGCCAGCAGCATTTCGAAGGGGTCCTACGAGCAGTACTTC. As protein: CASSISKGSYEQYF.

The V call is TRBV12-3 or TRBV12-4, the J call TRBJ2-6, with 7 bases fitting TRBD1. V was clipped by 3 bases and J by 0 bases; unmatched bases: 2. The CDR3 sequence is 16 residues long. The CDR3 nucleotides read TGTGCCAGCAGTTTCAAGGGGGCCTCTGGGGCCAACGTCCTGACTTTC. It specifies CASSFKGASGANVLTF.

The chain links TRBV7-2 to TRBJ2-3; no clear D. CDR1 is SGHTA, CDR2 FQGNSA, per germline. V gave up 5 bases and J gave up 2 bases, with 17 bases separating them. CDR3 length equals 16 residues. For the CDR3, the DNA is TGTGCCAGCAGCCTCGTGCAGGTCTCCCTCACAGATACGCAGTATTTT. Translated, it gives CASSLVQVSLTDTQYF.

The chain joins TRBV7-9 to TRBJ1-4; no definite D call. The CDR3 totals 12 residues. The V end lost 1 base, the J end lost 8 bases, and 5 bases lay between the germline ends. Germline CDR1 and CDR2: SEHNR and FQNEAQ (reference sequence). The CDR3 DNA reads TGTGCCAGCAGCTTAGAGGCCGAAAAACTGTTTTTT. Its translation is CASSLEAEKLFF.

The chain couples TRBV12-3 or TRBV12-4 to TRBJ1-5, with 10 bases lining up with TRBD1. The CDR3 has 16 amino acids. The V segment lost 5 bases and the J segment 3 bases; nucleotides outside the gene matches: 7. The CDR3 reads CASSAPGTGVNQPQHF. As DNA, the CDR3 is TGTGCCAGCAGTGCCCCCGGGACAGGGGTCAATCAGCCCCAGCATTTT.

V gene TRBV5-1 combines with J gene TRBJ2-7; D tentatively reads TRBD1 or TRBD2 (6 bases each). The length of the CDR3 is 14 residues. CDR1 and CDR2 (germline): SGHRS, YFSETQ. Trimming stripped 2 bases from V and 9 bases from J, with 18 bases between. This CDR3 is CASSLRPTPGAQYF. The CDR3 region has the DNA TGCGCCAGCAGCTTAAGGCCGACCCCGGGGGCGCAGTACTTC.

This clonotype was seen only once. The chain combines TRBV29-1 with TRBJ2-1; 7 nucleotides agree with TRBD2. CDR3 length: 15 amino acids. After removal of 4 bases from V and 2 bases from J, the junction contained 8 bases not matched to a gene. Germline V gene sequence: CDR1 SQVTM, CDR2 ANQGSEA. The CDR3 here is CSVGIPSGAYNEQFF. In nucleotides, the CDR3 is TGCAGCGTTGGGATCCCTAGCGGTGCCTACAATGAGCAGTTCTTC.

V usage is TRBV29-1 and J usage is TRBJ2-1; D is unclear. Germline V CDR1 and CDR2: SQVTM, ANQGSEA. V was shortened by 3 bases and J by 2 bases, with 11 bases between the two germline ends. This CDR3 region has 14 residues. The CDR3: CSVEESVPYNEQFF. DNA of the CDR3: TGCAGCGTTGAGGAATCTGTCCCCTACAATGAGCAGTTCTTC.

The chain carries TRBV29-1 and TRBJ1-4, with D perhaps TRBD1 (5 bases). CDR3 size: 12 residues. CDR1 is SQVTM, CDR2 ANQGSEA, per germline. V lost 7 bases and J lost 4, with 10 bases in between. The CDR3 sequence: CSATAFNEKLFF. The DNA for the CDR3 is TGCAGCGCGACAGCGTTTAATGAAAAACTGTTTTTT.

V gene TRBV19 combines with J gene TRBJ2-5; D gene uncertain. Trimming removed 5 bases at V and 4 bases at J, with 14 bases between. The CDR3 length is 14 residues. Germline lookup yields CDR1 LNHDA and CDR2 SQIVND (reference sequence). The CDR3, as DNA: TGTGCCAGTAGTGAATTTCTTGCGCGAGAGACCCAGTACTTC. Translation gives CASSEFLARETQYF.

V and J are TRBV29-1 and TRBJ2-5, with a tentative D call TRBD1 (5 bases). From germline, CDR1 is SQVTM and CDR2 ANQGSEA. The CDR3 has 12 residues. Trimming took off 6 bases at V and 1 base at J, with 9 bases between the two ends. DNA for the CDR3: TGCAGCGTGAGGACAACCCAAGAGACCCAGTACTTC. This gives the protein CSVRTTQETQYF.

V gene TRBV19 combines with J gene TRBJ1-5, with 9 nucleotides matching TRBD1. There are 14 residues in the CDR3. Germline V lookup: CDR1 LNHDA, CDR2 SQIVND (reference sequence). The V and J ends lost 5 bases and 9 bases, in that order; junction bases with no gene match: 8. The CDR3, as DNA: TGTGCCAGTAGTCTCGGACAGGGGAGCCCGCCCCAGCATTTT. Amino acids: CASSLGQGSPPQHF.

This chain connects TRBV29-1 to TRBJ2-2; D not resolved. Germline CDR1 SQVTM, CDR2 ANQGSEA. Trimming shortened V by 6 bases and J by 1 base, and 6 bases separated the two germline ends. The CDR3 runs to 12 residues. In DNA form, the CDR3 reads TGCAGCGTCCGGAGGAACACCGGGGAGCTGTTTTTT. This encodes CSVRRNTGELFF.

The chain employs TRBV2 and TRBJ2-7; 8 bases are shared with TRBD1. V was clipped by 7 bases and J by 6 bases; unmatched bases: 14. The germline CDR1 and CDR2 sequences are SNHLY and FYNNEI. This CDR3 is 15 amino acids long. Here the CDR3 reads CASNPIVTGAGEQYF. CDR3 nucleotides: TGTGCCAGCAACCCCATAGTGACAGGGGCCGGCGAGCAGTACTTC.

This chain connects TRBV3-1 to TRBJ2-7, with TRBD1 identical over 9 bases. Germline V lookup: CDR1 LGHDT, CDR2 YNNKEL (reference sequence). The trim removed 4 bases at V and 6 bases at J, leaving 7 bases unmatched. The CDR3 sequence is 14 residues long. The CDR3 DNA follows: TGTGCCAGCAGCCGAGGGACAGGGAACGTCGAGCAGTACTTC. This translates into CASSRGTGNVEQYF.